These T cell receptor beta chains were read from a single sample in a study of T cell clusters in autoimmune cytopenias. Reprocessing the multiplex PCR reads, TCRdb reports a single entry for every CDR3 protein and omits DNA. The repertoire table contains approximately 13,000 distinct CDR3 sequences. The same data also contributed to another study, on T cell repertoires in aging, cancer and after chemotherapy.

The source material was peripheral blood. The source of these receptors is a human donor in good health. CDR3s include the opening cysteine and the closing phenylalanine or tryptophan. The order of the fields is CDR3 length, V gene, J gene, clone size, CDR3 protein. Some rows mark clone size as missing; the rest say once, few, many or name a class of expanded clone.

length: 11; V: TRBV30; J: TRBJ2-7; size: medium-sized; CDR3: CAWSSGNEQYF
length: 16; V: TRBV11-3; J: TRBJ2-7; size: NA; CDR3: CASSSGQGLVLYEQYF
length: 13; V: TRBV30; J: TRBJ2-7; size: NA; CDR3: CAWSRGSDYEQYF
length: 15; V: TRBV5-4; J: TRBJ1-2; size: NA; CDR3: CASSPGADWGYGYTF
length: 13; V: TRBV11-3; J: TRBJ1-1; size: medium-sized; CDR3: CASSLAREDEAFF
length: 13; V: TRBV4-3; J: TRBJ2-7; size: NA; CDR3: CASSQARGYEQYF
length: 17; V: TRBV7-6; J: TRBJ2-2; size: NA; CDR3: CASALSSGGRGTGELFF
length: 14; V: TRBV6-5; J: TRBJ2-1; size: NA; CDR3: CASREAGGPNEQFF
length: 13; V: TRBV12-3/TRBV12-4; J: TRBJ2-5; size: NA; CDR3: CASSRDFEETQYF
length: 12; V: TRBV30; J: TRBJ2-7; size: medium-sized; CDR3: CAWSVRGYEQYF